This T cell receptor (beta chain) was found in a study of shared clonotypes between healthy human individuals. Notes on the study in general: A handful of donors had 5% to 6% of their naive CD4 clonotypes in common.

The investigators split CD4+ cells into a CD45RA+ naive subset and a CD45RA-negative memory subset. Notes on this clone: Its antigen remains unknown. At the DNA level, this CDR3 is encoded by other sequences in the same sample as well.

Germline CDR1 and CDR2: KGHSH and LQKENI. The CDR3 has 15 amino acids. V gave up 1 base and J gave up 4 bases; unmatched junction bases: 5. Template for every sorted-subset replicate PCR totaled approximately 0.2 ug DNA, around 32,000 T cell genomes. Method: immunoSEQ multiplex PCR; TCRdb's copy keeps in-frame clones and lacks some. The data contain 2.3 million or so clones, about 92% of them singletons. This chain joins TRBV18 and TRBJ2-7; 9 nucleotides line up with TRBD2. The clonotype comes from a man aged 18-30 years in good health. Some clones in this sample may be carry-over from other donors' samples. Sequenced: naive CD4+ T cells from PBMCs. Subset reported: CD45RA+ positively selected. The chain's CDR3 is CASSPRLAGAYEQYF. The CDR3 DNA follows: TGTGCCAGCTCACCACGGTTAGCGGGAGCTTACGAGCAGTACTTC.